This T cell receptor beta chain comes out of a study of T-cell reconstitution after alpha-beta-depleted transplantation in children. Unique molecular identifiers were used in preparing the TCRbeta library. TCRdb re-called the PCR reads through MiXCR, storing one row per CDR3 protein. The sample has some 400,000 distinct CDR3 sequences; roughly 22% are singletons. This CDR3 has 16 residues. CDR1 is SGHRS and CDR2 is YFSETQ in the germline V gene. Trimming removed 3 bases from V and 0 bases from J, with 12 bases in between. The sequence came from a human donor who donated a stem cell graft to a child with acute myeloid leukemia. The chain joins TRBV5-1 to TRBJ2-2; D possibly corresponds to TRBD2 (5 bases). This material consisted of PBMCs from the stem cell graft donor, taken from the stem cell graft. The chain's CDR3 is CASSSYPEANTGELFF. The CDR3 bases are TGCGCCAGCAGCTCCTACCCGGAGGCGAACACCGGGGAGCTGTTTTTT.